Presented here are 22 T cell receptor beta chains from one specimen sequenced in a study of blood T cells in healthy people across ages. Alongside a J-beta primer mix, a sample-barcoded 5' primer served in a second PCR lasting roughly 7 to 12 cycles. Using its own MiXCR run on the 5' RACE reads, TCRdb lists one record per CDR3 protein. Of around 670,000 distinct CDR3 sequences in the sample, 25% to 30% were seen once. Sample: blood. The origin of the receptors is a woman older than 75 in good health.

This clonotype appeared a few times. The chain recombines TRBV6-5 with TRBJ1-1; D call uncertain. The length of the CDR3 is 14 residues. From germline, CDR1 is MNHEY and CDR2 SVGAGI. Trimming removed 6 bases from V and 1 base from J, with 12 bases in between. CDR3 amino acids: CASSVRAGNTEAFF. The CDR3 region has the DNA TGTGCCAGCAGCGTCCGGGCAGGGAACACTGAAGCTTTCTTT.

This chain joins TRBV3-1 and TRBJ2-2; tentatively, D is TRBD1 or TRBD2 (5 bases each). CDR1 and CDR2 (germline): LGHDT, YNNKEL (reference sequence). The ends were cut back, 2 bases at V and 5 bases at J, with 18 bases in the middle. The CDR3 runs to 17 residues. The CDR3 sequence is CASSQLLTETGTGELFF. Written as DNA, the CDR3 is TGTGCCAGCAGCCAACTACTGACAGAAACGGGGACCGGGGAGCTGTTTTTT.

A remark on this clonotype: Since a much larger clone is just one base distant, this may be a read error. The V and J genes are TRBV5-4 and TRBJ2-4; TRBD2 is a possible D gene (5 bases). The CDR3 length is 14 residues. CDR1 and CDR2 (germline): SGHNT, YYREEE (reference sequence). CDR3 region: CASSEQLAKNIQNF. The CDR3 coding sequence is TGTGCCAGCAGCGAACAGCTAGCCAAAAACATTCAGAACTTC. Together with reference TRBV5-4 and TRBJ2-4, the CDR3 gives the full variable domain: ETGVTQSPTHLIKTRGQQVTLRCSSQSGHNTVSWYQQALGQGPQFIFQYYREEENGRGNFPPRFSGLQFPNYSSELNVNALELDDSALYLCASSEQLAKNIQNFGAGTRLSVL.

For the CDR3, the DNA is TGCAGCGTTGGCCTCGGGACAGGGGCCTACGAGCAGTACTTC. Translated: CSVGLGTGAYEQYF. J is TRBJ2-7 and V is TRBV29-1; 10 bases map to TRBD1. V lost 4 bases to trimming and J lost 2 bases; unmatched junction nucleotides: 5. The germline V gene has CDR1 SQVTM and CDR2 ANQGSEA. The CDR3 sequence is 14 residues long.

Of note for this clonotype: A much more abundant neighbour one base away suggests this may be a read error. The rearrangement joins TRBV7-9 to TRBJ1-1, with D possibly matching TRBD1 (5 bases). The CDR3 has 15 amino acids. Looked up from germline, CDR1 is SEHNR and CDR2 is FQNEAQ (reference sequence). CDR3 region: CAGSLSRGAGTEAFF. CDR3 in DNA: TGTGCCGGCAGCCTCAGCCGGGGCGCTGGCACTGAAGCTTTCTTT.

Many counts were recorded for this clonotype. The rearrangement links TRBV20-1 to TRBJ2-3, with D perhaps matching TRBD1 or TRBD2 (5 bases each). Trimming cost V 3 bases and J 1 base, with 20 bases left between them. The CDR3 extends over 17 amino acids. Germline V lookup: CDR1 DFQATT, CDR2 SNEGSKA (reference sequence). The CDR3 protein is CSARPRDLGAGTDTQYF. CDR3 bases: TGCAGTGCTAGGCCTCGGGACCTCGGGGCCGGCACAGATACGCAGTATTTT.

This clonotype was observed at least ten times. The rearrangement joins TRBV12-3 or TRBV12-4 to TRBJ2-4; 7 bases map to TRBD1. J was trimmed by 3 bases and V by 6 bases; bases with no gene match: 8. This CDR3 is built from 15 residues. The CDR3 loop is CASSTGALNKNIQYF. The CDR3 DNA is TGTGCCAGCAGCACAGGGGCCTTGAACAAAAACATTCAGTACTTC.

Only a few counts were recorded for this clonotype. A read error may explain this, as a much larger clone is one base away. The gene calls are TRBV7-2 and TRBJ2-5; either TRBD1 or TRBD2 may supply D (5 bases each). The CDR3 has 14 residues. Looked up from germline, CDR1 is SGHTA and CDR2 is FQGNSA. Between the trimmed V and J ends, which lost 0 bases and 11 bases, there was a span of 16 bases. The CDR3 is CASSLARGTMKQYF. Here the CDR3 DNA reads TGTGCCAGCAGCTTAGCGAGGGGCACAATGAAGCAGTACTTC.

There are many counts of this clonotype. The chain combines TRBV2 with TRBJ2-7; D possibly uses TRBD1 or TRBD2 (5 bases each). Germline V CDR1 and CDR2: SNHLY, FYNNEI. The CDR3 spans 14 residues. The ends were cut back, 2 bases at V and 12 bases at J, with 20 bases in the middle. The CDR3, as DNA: TGTGCCAGCAGTGAACGGGACCCGCTCCTGAGCATGTACTTC. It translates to CASSERDPLLSMYF.

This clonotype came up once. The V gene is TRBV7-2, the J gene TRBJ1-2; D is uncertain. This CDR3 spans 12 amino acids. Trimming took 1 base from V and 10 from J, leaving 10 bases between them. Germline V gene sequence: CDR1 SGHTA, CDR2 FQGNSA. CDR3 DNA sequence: TGTGCCAGCAGCTTAGTCCGACATGACTACACCTTC. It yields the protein CASSLVRHDYTF.

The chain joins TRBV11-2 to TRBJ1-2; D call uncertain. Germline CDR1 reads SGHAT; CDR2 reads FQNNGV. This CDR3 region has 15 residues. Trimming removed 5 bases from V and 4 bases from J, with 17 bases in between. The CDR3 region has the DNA TGTGCCAGCAGCCGGACGGGCAGCTCTAGCTATGGCTACACCTTC. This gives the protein CASSRTGSSSYGYTF.

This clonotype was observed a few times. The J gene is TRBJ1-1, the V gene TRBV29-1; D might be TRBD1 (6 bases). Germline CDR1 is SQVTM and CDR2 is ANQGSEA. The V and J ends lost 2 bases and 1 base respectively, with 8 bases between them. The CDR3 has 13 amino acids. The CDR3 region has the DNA TGCAGCGTTGAACGACAGGAGAACACTGAAGCTTTCTTT. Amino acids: CSVERQENTEAFF.

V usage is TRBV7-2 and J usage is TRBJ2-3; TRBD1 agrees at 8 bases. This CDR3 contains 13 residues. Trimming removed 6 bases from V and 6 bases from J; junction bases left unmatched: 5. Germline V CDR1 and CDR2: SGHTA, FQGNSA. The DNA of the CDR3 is TGTGCCAGCAGGGAGACAGGGGAGGATACGCAGTATTTT. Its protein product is CASRETGEDTQYF.

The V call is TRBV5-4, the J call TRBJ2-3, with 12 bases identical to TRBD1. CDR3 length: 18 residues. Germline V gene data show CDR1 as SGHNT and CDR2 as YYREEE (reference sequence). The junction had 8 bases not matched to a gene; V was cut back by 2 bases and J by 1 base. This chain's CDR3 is CASSFPGTGGAGTDTQYF. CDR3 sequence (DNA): TGTGCCAGCAGCTTTCCCGGGACAGGGGGCGCGGGCACAGATACGCAGTATTTT.

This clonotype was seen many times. The chain's CDR3 is CASSQAGGTYEQYF. As DNA, the CDR3 is TGCGCCAGCAGCCAAGCAGGGGGGACCTACGAGCAGTACTTC. The chain recombines TRBV4-3 with TRBJ2-7, with TRBD1 as a possible D gene (7 bases). Trimming removed 1 base at V and 2 bases at J, with 9 bases between. The CDR3 sequence is 14 residues long. Germline values: CDR1 LGHNA, CDR2 YSLEER.

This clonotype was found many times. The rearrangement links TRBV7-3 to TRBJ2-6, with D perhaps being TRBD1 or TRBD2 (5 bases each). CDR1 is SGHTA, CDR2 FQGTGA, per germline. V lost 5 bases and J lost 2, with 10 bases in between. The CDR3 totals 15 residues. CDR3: CASSQGPAGANVLTF. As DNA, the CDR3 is TGTGCCAGCAGCCAGGGACCGGCTGGGGCCAACGTCCTGACTTTC.

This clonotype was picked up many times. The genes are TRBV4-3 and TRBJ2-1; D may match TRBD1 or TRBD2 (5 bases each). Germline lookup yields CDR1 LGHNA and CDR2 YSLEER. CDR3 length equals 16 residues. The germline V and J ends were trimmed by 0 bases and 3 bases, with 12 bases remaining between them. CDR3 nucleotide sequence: TGCGCCAGCAGCCAAGATACCGGGACGGACTACAATGAGCAGTTCTTC. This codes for CASSQDTGTDYNEQFF.

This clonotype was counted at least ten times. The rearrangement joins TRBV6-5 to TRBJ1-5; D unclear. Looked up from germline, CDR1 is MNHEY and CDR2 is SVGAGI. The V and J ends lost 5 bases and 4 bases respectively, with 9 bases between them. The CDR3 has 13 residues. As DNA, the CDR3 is TGTGCCAGCAGTAACAGAATGAATCAGCCCCAGCATTTT. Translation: CASSNRMNQPQHF.

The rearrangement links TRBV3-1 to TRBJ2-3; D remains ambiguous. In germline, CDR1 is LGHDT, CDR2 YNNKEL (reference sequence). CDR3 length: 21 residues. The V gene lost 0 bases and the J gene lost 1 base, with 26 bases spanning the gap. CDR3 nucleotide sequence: TGTGCCAGCAGCCAAGATAGACCCGGTCGGTATCTTAGGCAGCGCACAGATACGCAGTATTTT. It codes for CASSQDRPGRYLRQRTDTQYF.

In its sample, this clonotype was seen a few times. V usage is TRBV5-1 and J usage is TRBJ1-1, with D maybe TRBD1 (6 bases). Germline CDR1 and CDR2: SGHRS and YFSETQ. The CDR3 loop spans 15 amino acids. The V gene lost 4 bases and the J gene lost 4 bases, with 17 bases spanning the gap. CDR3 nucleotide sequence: TGCGCCAGCAGCCCCGGGCAGGGAGGGGGCACTGAAGCTTTCTTT. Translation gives CASSPGQGGGTEAFF.

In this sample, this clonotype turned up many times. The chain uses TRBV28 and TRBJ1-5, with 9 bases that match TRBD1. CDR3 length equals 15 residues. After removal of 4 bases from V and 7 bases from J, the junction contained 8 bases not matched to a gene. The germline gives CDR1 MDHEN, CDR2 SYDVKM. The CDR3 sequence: CASSSGQGNAQPQHF. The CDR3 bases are TGTGCCAGCAGTTCGGGACAGGGCAATGCCCAGCCCCAGCATTTT.

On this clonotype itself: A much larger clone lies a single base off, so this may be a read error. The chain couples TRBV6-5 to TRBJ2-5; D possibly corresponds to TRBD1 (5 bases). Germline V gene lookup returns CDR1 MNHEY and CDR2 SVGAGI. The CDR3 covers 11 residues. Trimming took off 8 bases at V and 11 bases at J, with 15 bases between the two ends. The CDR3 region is CASGQGNEQYF. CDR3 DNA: TGTGCCAGCGGGCAGGGCAATGAGCAGTACTTC.